Below, 32 T cell receptor beta chains from the same sample are listed, as sequenced in a study of T cell repertoires in cytomegalovirus infection. TCRdb reprocessed the reads via MiXCR and lists one record per CDR3 protein. Among around 180,000 distinct CDR3 sequences listed, 25% to 30% were seen once. The sample consisted of PBMCs. The receptors originated from a human donor in good health (CMV status not recorded). Some clones in this sample may be carry-over from other donors' samples.

This clonotype was found many times. The V gene is TRBV4-1, the J gene TRBJ2-7; 8 bases agree with TRBD1. CDR1 MGHRA and CDR2 YSYEKL come from the germline V gene. The CDR3 is 16 amino acids. The J segment lost 2 bases and the V segment lost 1 base, leaving 7 bases of the junction unmatched. The DNA for the CDR3 is TGCGCCAGCAGCCAAGGATCGGACAGGGTCACCTACGAGCAGTACTTC. Translated: CASSQGSDRVTYEQYF.

Of note for this clonotype: Since a much larger clone is just one base distant, this may be a read error. V and J are TRBV7-3 and TRBJ2-2; a weak D match, TRBD1 (5 bases). The V gene's germline CDR1 is SGHTA and CDR2 FQGTGA. V lost 1 base, J lost 0 bases, and 12 bases lay in between. The CDR3 is 17 amino acids. CDR3 protein: CASSLSGGQANTGELFF. In DNA form, the CDR3 reads TGTGCCAGCAGCTTAAGCGGCGGACAAGCGAACACCGGGGAGCTGTTTTTT.

As for this clonotype: Being one base from a much bigger clone, this may be a read error. This chain links TRBV7-6 with TRBJ2-7; D perhaps matches TRBD1 (5 bases). CDR1 is SGHVS and CDR2 is FNYEAQ in the germline V gene. This CDR3 contains 13 residues. CDR3 region: CTSSPWAGHEQYF. CDR3 in DNA: TGTACCAGCAGCCCCTGGGCAGGGCACGAGCAGTACTTC.

This clonotype appeared a single time. One junction end does not reproduce the germline sequence, and a read error may be involved. This chain joins TRBV27 and TRBJ1-1, with a tentative D call TRBD1 (5 bases). The CDR3 covers 15 residues. CDR1 MNHEY and CDR2 SMNVEV come from the germline V gene (reference sequence). CDR3 loop: CASRVGLPGHTESFF. DNA of the CDR3: TGTGCCAGCAGGGTGGGACTCCCAGGGCACACTGAATCTTTCTTT.

This clonotype was found a few times. The rearrangement links TRBV4-1 to TRBJ2-7; 8 bases line up with TRBD1. This CDR3 is 16 amino acids long. Per germline, CDR1 MGHRA and CDR2 YSYEKL. V dropped 1 base and J dropped 6; count of bases not matched to a gene: 11. CDR3 sequence: CASSQVEGQGWAEQYF. DNA of the CDR3: TGCGCCAGCAGCCAAGTGGAAGGACAGGGTTGGGCCGAGCAGTACTTC.

The chain uses TRBV11-2 and TRBJ2-3; D unresolved. There are 13 residues in the CDR3. Germline V CDR1 and CDR2: SGHAT, FQNNGV. The V end was cut by 4 bases, the J end by 5 bases, with 10 bases between. The CDR3 coding sequence is TGTGCCAGCAGCTATCGACCACAAGATACGCAGTATTTT. This gives the protein CASSYRPQDTQYF.

The chain joins TRBV3-1 to TRBJ1-2; D not certain. V was trimmed by 0 bases and J by 8 bases, leaving 13 bases between them. Germline lookup yields CDR1 LGHDT and CDR2 YNNKEL (reference sequence). This CDR3 is built from 14 residues. The CDR3 bases are TGTGCCAGCAGCCAAGATCTGGTACAGCGGGGCTACACCTTC. It is translated as CASSQDLVQRGYTF.

This chain joins TRBV7-3 and TRBJ1-4; D remains unclear. Deletions cut 4 bases from V and 0 bases from J, with 9 bases between. This CDR3 region has 15 residues. The germline V gene encodes CDR1 SGHTA and CDR2 FQGTGA. The CDR3, as DNA: TGTGCCAGCAGCTACCGACACTCAACTAATGAAAAACTGTTTTTT. This gives the protein CASSYRHSTNEKLFF.

This clonotype has a handful of counts. The V call is TRBV10-2, the J call TRBJ2-3; D unresolved. Germline values: CDR1 WSHSY, CDR2 SAAADI. Trimming cost V 7 bases and J 0 bases, with 14 bases left between them. The CDR3 runs to 15 residues. CDR3 amino acids: CASNRADTSTDTQYF. CDR3 nucleotides: TGCGCCAGCAATCGGGCAGACACTAGCACAGATACGCAGTATTTT.

This clonotype turned up a few times. The genes are TRBV7-2 and TRBJ2-7, with D perhaps given as TRBD1 or TRBD2 (5 bases each). The germline V gene has CDR1 SGHTA and CDR2 FQGNSA. With 4 bases removed from V and 2 bases from J, the gap between germline ends came to 15 bases. The CDR3 length is 15 residues. CDR3: CASSSWGKIPYEQYF. The CDR3, as DNA: TGTGCCAGCAGCTCGTGGGGGAAGATTCCCTACGAGCAGTACTTC. The full variable domain, with the rest looked up from reference TRBV7-2 and TRBJ2-7, is GAGVSQSPSNKVTEKGKDVELRCDPISGHTALYWYRQSLGQGLEFLIYFQGNSAPDKSGLPSDRFSAERTGGSVSTLTIQRTQQEDSAVYLCASSSWGKIPYEQYFGPGTRLTVT.

This clonotype was seen more than once but under ten times. V usage is TRBV11-2 and J usage is TRBJ2-7, with D perhaps matching TRBD1 or TRBD2 (5 bases each). The CDR3 consists of 14 residues. From germline, CDR1 is SGHAT and CDR2 FQNNGV. With 3 bases removed from V and 5 bases from J, the gap between germline ends came to 14 bases. CDR3 sequence reads: CASSFPLGVHEQYF. In DNA form, the CDR3 reads TGTGCCAGCAGCTTCCCCCTGGGGGTCCACGAGCAGTACTTC.

This clonotype has a single count. J is TRBJ2-1 and V is TRBV2, with D tentatively TRBD1 (5 bases). The CDR3 sequence is 18 residues long. Germline CDR1 SNHLY, CDR2 FYNNEI. V lost 2 bases and J 1 base, leaving 18 bases between the germline ends. The CDR3 spells CASSEKGSFSRSYNEQFF. CDR3 bases: TGTGCCAGCAGTGAAAAGGGGTCTTTTTCAAGGTCCTACAATGAGCAGTTCTTC.

At least ten counts were recorded for this clonotype. This chain joins TRBV7-2 and TRBJ2-7, with D possibly matching TRBD1 (5 bases). V was trimmed by 1 base and J by 3 bases, leaving 10 bases between them. CDR1 and CDR2 (germline): SGHTA, FQGNSA. This CDR3 spans 14 amino acids. CDR3: CASSLEGYNYEQYF. The DNA of the CDR3 is TGTGCCAGCAGCTTAGAGGGGTATAACTACGAGCAGTACTTC.

This clonotype came up a few times. This rearrangement joins TRBV12-3 or TRBV12-4 to TRBJ1-1; D might be TRBD1 (5 bases). V lost 6 bases and J 4 bases, leaving 15 bases between the germline ends. The CDR3 runs to 14 residues. The CDR3 region is CASSRIQGITEAFF. The CDR3 nucleotides are TGTGCCAGCAGCCGAATCCAGGGTATCACTGAAGCTTTCTTT.

The chain is built from TRBV12-3 or TRBV12-4 and TRBJ1-4; the D is unclear. V gave up 4 bases and J gave up 3 bases, with 15 bases separating them. This CDR3 has 16 residues. CDR3 amino acids: CASSSVGEAANEKLFF. The CDR3 DNA reads TGTGCCAGCAGTTCCGTCGGAGAGGCGGCTAATGAAAAACTGTTTTTT.

This clonotype was recorded a few times. The chain combines TRBV12-3 or TRBV12-4 with TRBJ2-3; unclear D gene. Trimming took off 6 bases at V and 0 bases at J, with 19 bases between the two ends. The CDR3 has 17 amino acids. The CDR3 region is CASSLDLWIVSTDTQYF. The CDR3 coding sequence is TGTGCCAGCAGCCTCGACCTGTGGATCGTGAGCACAGATACGCAGTATTTT.

The CDR3 region has the DNA TGTGCCAGCAGGAGGGGCAGGGATCAAACTGAAGCTTTCTTT. Its translation: CASRRGRDQTEAFF. This chain links TRBV2 with TRBJ1-1; the D gene is possibly TRBD1 (5 bases). The CDR3 contains 14 residues. Trimming stripped 6 bases from V and 5 bases from J, with 16 bases between. Germline values: CDR1 SNHLY, CDR2 FYNNEI.

CDR3 DNA: TGTGCCAGCAGCCCCTCCCCGAGCGGGGGGCCCGGGGAGCTGTTTTTT. Protein product: CASSPSPSGGPGELFF. The chain combines TRBV27 with TRBJ2-2; 9 bases agree with TRBD2. Losses at the gene ends were 6 bases for V and 6 bases for J; bases not matched to a gene: 11. CDR1 and CDR2 (germline): MNHEY, SMNVEV (reference sequence). This CDR3 comprises 16 residues.

This clonotype was detected only a few times. The chain joins TRBV20-1 to TRBJ1-1; D is unclear. Germline assignment: CDR1 DFQATT and CDR2 SNEGSKA (reference sequence). Trimming cost V 0 bases and J 5 bases, with 10 bases left between them. The CDR3 spans 13 residues. The CDR3 coding sequence is TGCAGTGCTAGAGATTGGGGAGGGACTGAAGCTTTCTTT. Residues: CSARDWGGTEAFF.

V and J are TRBV6-2 or TRBV6-3 and TRBJ1-2; D uncertain. CDR1 is MNHEY and CDR2 is SVGEGT in the germline V gene. Trimming cost V 5 bases and J 5 bases, with 15 bases left between them. The CDR3 is made up of 14 amino acids. The CDR3 nucleotides read TGTGCCAGCAGTAGTCGCCGGACGGAGTATGGCTACACCTTC. It is translated as CASSSRRTEYGYTF.

This chain links TRBV7-2 with TRBJ2-7; 7 bases align to TRBD1. Trimming at V came to 0 bases and at J to 2 bases, leaving 7 bases not matched to a gene. This CDR3 has 16 amino acids. Germline CDR1 SGHTA, CDR2 FQGNSA. In DNA, the CDR3 is TGTGCCAGCAGCTTAGCGCGGACAGGCAACCCCTACGAGCAGTACTTC. It specifies CASSLARTGNPYEQYF.

The chain couples TRBV29-1 to TRBJ1-5; TRBD1 matches at 10 bases. V shed 6 bases and J 7 bases; nucleotides not matched to a gene: 6. Germline-derived CDR1 and CDR2 are SQVTM and ANQGSEA. This CDR3 is 13 amino acids long. The DNA for the CDR3 is TGCAGCGTGGGACAGGGGTTTGGACAGCCCCAGCATTTT. Translated: CSVGQGFGQPQHF. Supplemented by reference TRBV29-1 and TRBJ1-5, the full variable domain reads SAVISQKPSRDICQRGTSLTIQCQVDSQVTMMFWYRQQPGQSLTLIATANQGSEATYESGFVIDKFPISRPNLTFSTLTVSNMSPEDSSIYLCSVGQGFGQPQHFGDGTRLSIL.

The chain carries TRBV30 and TRBJ2-2; D unclear. V was shortened by 3 bases and J by 7 bases, with 6 bases between the two germline ends. The germline gives CDR1 GTSNPN, CDR2 SVGIG (reference sequence). The CDR3 is 11 residues long. The chain's CDR3 is CAWRLGGELFF. CDR3 bases: TGTGCCTGGAGATTGGGCGGGGAGCTGTTTTTT.

This clonotype came up a few times. This chain joins TRBV24-1 and TRBJ2-1; TRBD1 matches 7 bases. With 2 bases clipped from V and 3 bases from J, the junction kept 6 bases outside the gene matches. Germline V gives CDR1 KGHDR, CDR2 SFDVKD. CDR3 size: 16 residues. The CDR3 bases are TGTGCCACCAGTGATTCATCGGGACAGAGCTACAATGAGCAGTTCTTC. This gives the protein CATSDSSGQSYNEQFF.

The V and J genes are TRBV12-3 or TRBV12-4 and TRBJ1-5; D is undetermined. Trimming left V 8 bases short and J 1 base short, with 12 bases between. This CDR3 is 14 amino acids long. The CDR3: CASQKAGSNQPQHF. The CDR3 DNA is TGTGCCAGCCAAAAGGCGGGCAGCAATCAGCCCCAGCATTTT.

The gene calls are TRBV12-5 and TRBJ1-1; TRBD1 matches 8 bases. V trimming: 5 bases; J trimming: 3 bases; junction bases outside the gene matches: 2. This CDR3 has 13 residues. From germline, CDR1 is LGHNT and CDR2 FRNRAP. The CDR3 sequence is CASGMDRDTEAFF. In DNA, the CDR3 is TGTGCTAGTGGTATGGACAGGGACACTGAAGCTTTCTTT.

This chain uses TRBV7-6 with TRBJ2-1, with 16 bases identical to TRBD2. Losses at the gene ends were 5 bases for V and 9 bases for J; bases not matched to a gene: 10. The CDR3 is made up of 17 amino acids. Germline V gene data show CDR1 as SGHVS and CDR2 as FNYEAQ. CDR3 nucleotides: TGTGCCAGCAGCCCGGGACTAGCGGGGGGGATTCGTGTTGAGCAGTTCTTC. Translation: CASSPGLAGGIRVEQFF.

This rearrangement joins TRBV6-1 to TRBJ2-1, with D perhaps being TRBD1 or TRBD2 (5 bases each). Trimming took 1 base from V and 3 from J, leaving 13 bases between them. Germline V gene data show CDR1 as MNHNS and CDR2 as SASEGT. The CDR3 is 16 amino acids. In nucleotides, the CDR3 is TGTGCCAGCAGTGAAGGGTGGGGGTGGGTCTACAATGAGCAGTTCTTC. Translation gives CASSEGWGWVYNEQFF.

This clonotype has just one count. The V gene is TRBV27, the J gene TRBJ2-6, with D tentatively TRBD2 (7 bases). Trimming shortened V by 3 bases and J by 1 base, and 22 bases separated the two germline ends. The germline V gene encodes CDR1 MNHEY and CDR2 SMNVEV (reference sequence). CDR3 size: 20 residues. This CDR3 is CASSLAWRGGLPSGANVLTF. The CDR3 bases are TGTGCCAGCAGTTTGGCGTGGAGGGGGGGGCTCCCTTCTGGGGCCAACGTCCTGACTTTC.

This clonotype occurred many times. The V and J genes are TRBV12-3 or TRBV12-4 and TRBJ1-1, with TRBD1 matching 7 bases. V dropped 1 base and J dropped 8; count of bases not matched to a gene: 7. The CDR3 runs to 14 residues. CDR3 sequence reads: CASSLGGQRVEAFF. The CDR3 DNA reads as TGTGCCAGCAGTTTAGGGGGACAGAGGGTGGAAGCTTTCTTT.

The chain has TRBV19 and TRBJ1-2; no clear D. CDR1 is LNHDA, CDR2 SQIVND, per germline (reference sequence). Deletions cut 11 bases from V and 4 bases from J, with 8 bases between. The CDR3 is made up of 10 amino acids. The CDR3 sequence: CASGPYGYTF. CDR3 sequence (DNA): TGTGCCTCTGGGCCCTATGGCTACACCTTC.

V and J are TRBV19 and TRBJ2-2; 9 bases are shared with TRBD1. The germline V gene has CDR1 LNHDA and CDR2 SQIVND (reference sequence). Losses at the gene ends were 1 base for V and 0 bases for J; bases not matched to a gene: 3. CDR3 length: 17 residues. This CDR3 is CASSIVGQGPNTGELFF. CDR3 bases: TGTGCCAGTAGTATAGTGGGACAGGGACCGAACACCGGGGAGCTGTTTTTT.